This TCR beta chain was documented in a study of blood T cells in healthy people across ages. Through a sample-barcoded 5' primer and a J-beta primer mix, a second PCR was run for roughly 7 to 11 cycles. MiXCR, applied by TCRdb to the 5' RACE reads, yields one record per CDR3 protein. The data contain roughly 650,000 distinct CDR3 sequences, approximately 31% of them singletons. Whole-study results and caveats: Roughly linearly, TCR beta diversity per million T cells fell as age increased.

In germline, CDR1 is MNHEY, CDR2 SVGAGI. V was clipped by 4 bases and J by 13 bases, with 17 bases between them. This CDR3 is 13 amino acids long. Note on this clonotype: Its matching antigen is unknown. This sequence may be a read error, since a much larger clone differs from it by one base.

Sequencing was done on a sample of blood. This sequence was found in a woman of 80 years or more in good health. The chain uses TRBV6-5 and TRBJ2-1; possible D gene TRBD2, 6 bases. CDR3 sequence reads: CASSWPGTEAQFF. CDR3 DNA: TGTGCCAGCAGTTGGCCGGGGACTGAGGCCCAGTTCTTC.